This T cell receptor beta chain emerged from a study of T cells in localized non-small cell lung cancer. V was shortened by 6 bases and J by 4 bases, with 9 bases between the two germline ends. The CDR3 spans 13 residues. Profiled with immunoSEQ multiplex PCR; TCRdb holds only in-frame clones, not every one. Here the sample spans about 6,800 clones, around 45% being singletons. Study-wide points: Tumor samples were not multi-region, leaving intratumor heterogeneity unexcluded. Among the tissues sampled, uninvolved adjacent lung had the highest T cell clonality, above tumor. Patients showing higher blood T cell density tended to see longer overall survival.

This clone was counted between two and nine times. Its antigen remains unidentified. The chain employs TRBV23-1 and TRBJ2-2; unclear D gene. TRBV23-1 is known as an ORF, though its function is uncertain. The sequences come from lung tumor tissue, collected before any cancer treatment. The receptor was isolated from a man between 40 and 70 years old with stage III lung adenocarcinoma. CDR3 residues: CASSQDSTGELFF. CDR3 DNA: TGCGCCAGCAGCCAAGATAGCACCGGGGAGCTGTTTTTT.